A single TCR beta chain is shown here with its context. Its target is unknown. This sample was included in a study of shared clonotypes between healthy human individuals. As for the study in general: Donors consisted of a couple of women and a few men between 18 and 49.

Whole-study results and caveats: With few donors, the genetic and exposure-history diversity represented was limited.

The CDR3 is made up of 16 amino acids. V lost 5 bases, J lost 4 bases, and 8 bases stayed unmatched. Germline CDR1 and CDR2: SGHVS and FQNEAQ. Assay execution proceeded at the deep level. As processed by the authors: ImmunoSEQ junction-only sequences lacked quality scores, so their filtering differed. TCRdb's copy holds only in-frame clones and misses some; the assay was immunoSEQ multiplex PCR. V, J and clone size derive from that table, while D and trimming were established from the DNA sequence. The sample holds 1.5 million to 2.5 million clones, less than 95% seen once. Positively selected for CCR7, the CD45RO-negative cells used as naive CD8 cells excluded terminally differentiated effector memory CD45RA+ cells.

The sample taken for sequencing was naive CD8+ T cells sorted from blood. The receptor was isolated from a man between 18 and 29 years old in good health. The genes are TRBV7-8 and TRBJ1-4, with 9 bases aligning to TRBD1. CDR3 DNA sequence: TGTGCCAGCAGCCTAGGACCGGGACAGGGTAATGAAAAACTGTTTTTT. Amino acids: CASSLGPGQGNEKLFF.